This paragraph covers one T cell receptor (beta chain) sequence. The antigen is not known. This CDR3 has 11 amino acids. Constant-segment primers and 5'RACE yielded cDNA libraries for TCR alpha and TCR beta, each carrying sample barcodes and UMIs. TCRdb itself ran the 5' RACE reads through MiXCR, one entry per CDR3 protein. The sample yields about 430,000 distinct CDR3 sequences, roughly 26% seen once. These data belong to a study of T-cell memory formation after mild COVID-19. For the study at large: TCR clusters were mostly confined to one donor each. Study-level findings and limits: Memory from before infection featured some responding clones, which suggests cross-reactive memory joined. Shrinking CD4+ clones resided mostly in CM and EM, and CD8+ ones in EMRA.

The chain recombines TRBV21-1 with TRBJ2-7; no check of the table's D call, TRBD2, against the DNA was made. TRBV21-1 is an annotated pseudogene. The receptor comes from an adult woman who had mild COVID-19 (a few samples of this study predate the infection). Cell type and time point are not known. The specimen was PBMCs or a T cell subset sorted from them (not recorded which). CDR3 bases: TGTGCCAGCAGGGGGAGGGACGAGCAGTACTTC. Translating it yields CASRGRDEQYF.